The 21 T cell receptor beta chains below were found in one sample sequenced in a study of cytomegalovirus exposure and HLA in healthy donors. The table came from immunoSEQ multiplex PCR; TCRdb's copy has only in-frame clones and leaves some out. The sample holds over 200,000 clones; about nine tenths are singletons and the top ten take around 3.1%. The sequenced sample consisted of PBMCs. Every receptor here comes from a woman younger than 45 in good health and CMV-seronegative.

The rearrangement joins TRBV12-2 to TRBJ2-2; TRBD2 reflects the table's D call only, with no check against the DNA. TRBV12-2 is tagged as a pseudogene. CDR3 size: 17 residues. This chain's CDR3 is CASRLLVEDPNTGELFF. The CDR3 nucleotides are TGTGCAAGTCGCCTTCTTGTGGAGGACCCGAACACCGGGGAGCTGTTTTTT.

The J gene is TRBJ2-7, the V gene TRBV28; D uncertain. The V gene lost 5 bases and the J gene lost 6 bases, with 17 bases spanning the gap. Germline assignment: CDR1 MDHEN and CDR2 SYDVKM. CDR3 length: 14 amino acids. The CDR3 spells CASSLLGENGEQYF. Written as DNA, the CDR3 is TGTGCCAGCAGTCTCCTAGGCGAAAACGGCGAGCAGTACTTC.

As concerns this clone: Different DNA sequences within this sample yield the same CDR3. The genes are TRBV19 and TRBJ2-7; D is tentatively TRBD1 or TRBD2 (5 bases each). This CDR3 has 14 residues. Germline CDR1 and CDR2: LNHDA and SQIVND (reference sequence). V was shortened by 3 bases and J by 0 bases, with 9 bases between the two germline ends. The CDR3 DNA sequence: TGTGCCAGTAGTATTGGTGGGGGCTCCTACGAGCAGTACTTC. Protein product: CASSIGGGSYEQYF.

The rearrangement uses TRBV7-6 and TRBJ2-3; weak D call: TRBD2 (5 bases). In germline, CDR1 is SGHVS, CDR2 FNYEAQ. The CDR3 extends over 18 amino acids. V lost 4 bases, J lost 1 base, and 21 bases lay in between. The CDR3 sequence is CASSSSGWSDIRTDTQYF. The CDR3 nucleotides read TGTGCCAGCAGCTCCAGCGGCTGGAGTGACATTCGCACAGATACGCAGTATTTT.

The CDR3 here is CATGTGDAHEQYF. The CDR3 DNA sequence: TGTGCCACCGGGACAGGGGATGCCCACGAGCAGTACTTC. This sequence joins TRBV6-1 and TRBJ2-7, with TRBD1 identical over 10 bases. After removal of 10 bases from V and 5 bases from J, the junction contained 8 bases not matched to a gene. CDR1 and CDR2 from the germline V gene are MNHNS and SASEGT. This CDR3 is built from 13 residues.

The chain links TRBV7-2 to TRBJ2-3, with TRBD2 matching over 8 bases. The germline V gene has CDR1 SGHTA and CDR2 FQGNSA. Trimming took 7 bases from V and 5 from J; bases not matched to a gene: 14. CDR3 size: 16 residues. The CDR3 protein is CASTFSGTRPLDTQYF. DNA of the CDR3: TGTGCCAGCACCTTTAGCGGGACCCGACCTCTAGATACGCAGTATTTT.

V is TRBV6-5 and J is TRBJ1-1; 10 positions agree with TRBD1. V lost 5 bases, J lost 4 bases, and 7 bases stayed unmatched. From germline, CDR1 is MNHEY and CDR2 SVGAGI. The CDR3 length is 15 residues. CDR3 region: CASSLSTGGGTEAFF. For the CDR3, the DNA is TGTGCCAGCAGTCTCTCGACAGGGGGCGGCACTGAAGCTTTCTTT.

The chain combines TRBV2 with TRBJ2-7, with D perhaps TRBD1 or TRBD2 (6 bases each). CDR3 size: 14 residues. Trimming took 7 bases from V and 5 from J, leaving 18 bases between them. Germline V CDR1 and CDR2: SNHLY, FYNNEI. CDR3 amino acids: CASTEGGNLNEQYF. Here the CDR3 DNA reads TGTGCCAGCACCGAAGGGGGGAATCTCAACGAGCAGTACTTC.

The J gene is TRBJ2-3, the V gene TRBV28; weak D call: TRBD2 (6 bases). Germline CDR1 reads MDHEN; CDR2 reads SYDVKM. Deletions cut 2 bases from V and 1 base from J, with 16 bases between. This CDR3 comprises 17 residues. The CDR3 loop reads CASSLGLVAARTDTQYF. The CDR3 DNA follows: TGTGCCAGCAGTTTAGGGTTGGTAGCGGCCCGCACAGATACGCAGTATTTT.

This chain connects TRBV18 to TRBJ1-2, with 9 bases lining up with TRBD1. This CDR3 is built from 14 residues. V shed 6 bases and J 3 bases; nucleotides not matched to a gene: 5. Germline V CDR1 and CDR2: KGHSH, LQKENI. The CDR3 sequence is CASSKDRGDYGYTF. As DNA, the CDR3 is TGTGCCAGCTCCAAGGACAGGGGCGACTATGGCTACACCTTC.

The chain uses TRBV28 and TRBJ2-2; 9 bases align to TRBD2. The CDR3 length is 15 residues. Germline CDR1 is MDHEN and CDR2 is SYDVKM. With V trimmed by 5 bases and J by 4 bases, 5 bases remained unmatched. The CDR3 is CASSPKGLATGELFF. The CDR3 region has the DNA TGTGCCAGCAGTCCCAAGGGACTAGCCACCGGGGAGCTGTTTTTT.

The rearrangement links TRBV7-7 to TRBJ1-2; the D is unclear. Trimming cost V 5 bases and J 4 bases, with 17 bases left between them. This CDR3 has 15 amino acids. The germline CDR1 and CDR2 sequences are SSHAT and FNYEAQ (reference sequence). CDR3 nucleotide sequence: TGTGCCAGCAGCCAAAGAGGACGGCCTCCCTATGGCTACACCTTC. As protein: CASSQRGRPPYGYTF.

V is TRBV7-3 and J is TRBJ2-1, with D possibly being TRBD2 (6 bases). With 6 bases removed from V and 4 bases from J, the gap between germline ends came to 16 bases. CDR3 length: 15 residues. CDR1 and CDR2 from the germline V gene are SGHTA and FQGTGA. The chain's CDR3 is CASSYDPGLYNEQFF. The CDR3 nucleotides read TGTGCCAGCAGTTACGATCCGGGACTTTACAATGAGCAGTTCTTC.

This chain uses TRBV4-3 with TRBJ2-1, with D unresolved. CDR1 LGHNA and CDR2 YSLEER come from the germline V gene. Between the trimmed V and J ends, which lost 6 bases and 9 bases, there was a span of 12 bases. This CDR3 comprises 12 residues. In DNA, the CDR3 is TGCGCCAGCAGTTCCGACGGTACTGAGCAGTTCTTC. It specifies CASSSDGTEQFF.

In regard to this clone: This specimen includes other DNA sequences encoding the same CDR3. The chain combines TRBV5-6 with TRBJ1-4; tentative D call: TRBD1 (5 bases). From germline, CDR1 is SGHDT and CDR2 YYEEEE. Trimming removed 2 bases from V and 5 bases from J, with 10 bases in between. The CDR3 runs to 14 residues. The CDR3 region is CASSLGTGNEKLFF. CDR3 sequence (DNA): TGTGCCAGCAGCTTAGGGACGGGAAATGAAAAACTGTTTTTT.

V gene TRBV27 combines with J gene TRBJ1-1; TRBD1 matches at 7 bases. J was trimmed by 1 base and V by 8 bases; bases with no gene match: 10. Looked up from germline, CDR1 is MNHEY and CDR2 is SMNVEV (reference sequence). The CDR3 extends over 15 amino acids. The CDR3 DNA is TGTGCCAGCCAAAAGCCGGGACAGAGGAACACTGAAGCTTTCTTT. Translated, it gives CASQKPGQRNTEAFF.

To note about this clone: The sample holds other DNA sequences that translate to the same CDR3. V is TRBV4-3 and J is TRBJ2-7; D is perhaps TRBD2 (6 bases). Germline V gene sequence: CDR1 LGHNA, CDR2 YSLEER. This CDR3 contains 14 residues. The V end was cut by 0 bases, the J end by 3 bases, with 9 bases between. The CDR3 here is CASSQDRRGYEQYF. In DNA, the CDR3 is TGCGCCAGCAGCCAAGATCGGCGGGGCTACGAGCAGTACTTC.

The chain employs TRBV6-1 and TRBJ1-1; 8 nucleotides line up with TRBD1. Germline trimming cut 5 bases from V and 5 bases from J; bases unmatched to any gene: 1. There are 12 residues in the CDR3. Looked up from germline, CDR1 is MNHNS and CDR2 is SASEGT. The CDR3 is CASSRTGTEAFF. CDR3 sequence (DNA): TGTGCCAGCAGTAGGACAGGGACTGAAGCTTTCTTT.

Regarding this clone: Additional DNA sequences in this sample encode the identical CDR3. The chain combines TRBV4-3 with TRBJ2-2; D is unclear. The CDR3 has 14 residues. Germline loops: CDR1 LGHNA, CDR2 YSLEER. The V end was cut by 1 base, the J end by 2 bases, with 5 bases between. The CDR3 loop is CASSQVPNTGELFF. The CDR3, as DNA: TGCGCCAGCAGCCAAGTCCCCAACACCGGGGAGCTGTTTTTT.

The chain recombines TRBV7-9 with TRBJ2-3, with 11 bases matching TRBD2. The germline V gene encodes CDR1 SEHNR and CDR2 FQNEAQ (reference sequence). The CDR3 extends over 17 amino acids. The junction had 7 bases not matched to a gene; V was cut back by 3 bases and J by 2 bases. CDR3 in DNA: TGTGCCAGCAGCTTTTCGCTAGCGGGAGGTCCCACAGATACGCAGTATTTT. Its protein product is CASSFSLAGGPTDTQYF.

The V gene is TRBV28, the J gene TRBJ2-7; no clear D gene. Germline V gene lookup returns CDR1 MDHEN and CDR2 SYDVKM. V lost 3 bases, J lost 0 bases, and 12 bases lay in between. There are 15 residues in the CDR3. The CDR3 DNA is TGTGCCAGCAGTTTGTTTTCAGTTGTCTCCTACGAGCAGTACTTC. This encodes CASSLFSVVSYEQYF.